The clone carrying this TCR beta chain was counted ten times or more. Trimming cost V 5 bases and J 2 bases, with 13 bases left between them. CDR3 length: 14 residues. Germline CDR1 is MDHEN and CDR2 is SYDVKM. The data derive from a study of T cells in Graves' hyperthyroidism and ophthalmopathy. For ophthalmopathy patients, the Clinical Activity Score was at least 3 and the NOSPECS grade at least 4; duration was under 3 months. Diagnostic assessment was based on clinical symptoms, serum thyroxine and TRAb, thyroid ultrasound and orbital computed tomography. TCR beta CDR3 regions were amplified from RNA. TCR CDR3 regions were first amplified by RT-PCR with HTBI primers. TCRdb called the multiplex PCR reads again in MiXCR, with one record for every CDR3 protein. The sample contains 400,000 or so distinct CDR3 sequences, approximately 16% of which appear only once.

The V gene is TRBV28, the J gene TRBJ2-7; D not resolved. The sequencing input was blood. This TCR came from a woman between 55 and 75 years old with Graves' ophthalmopathy. The CDR3 loop reads CASSTPRAPYEQYF. The CDR3 DNA sequence: TGTGCCAGCAGTACACCAAGGGCACCCTACGAGCAGTACTTC.